This paragraph covers one T cell receptor (beta chain) sequence. Its binding antigen is unknown. It has no much larger one-base neighbor in the sample; base qualities were not kept. The CDR3 regions of human TCRbeta chains were analyzed by immunosequencing. Per the source publication's procedure: Repertoire TCRs were matched against a reference library of SARS-CoV-2-specific TCRs generated with the MIRA antigen-specificity platform. Breadth meant the fraction of unique TCRs that were SARS-CoV-2-associated, whereas depth meant the fraction of total T cells that were SARS-CoV-2-associated. Each spike-specific TCR was assigned to its reactive spike region and to a CD4 or CD8 class using the MIRA data. Log10-transformed breadth and depth values were compared by one-way ANOVA with Sidak's multiple comparisons tests. Here the immuneACCESS table is served through TCRdb, limited to in-frame sequences with V and J called. Missing clones are a known gap in these copies; in checked studies unresolved V genes cover under half, and the rest lacks a known reason. That table gives V, J and clone size, and the DNA gave D and trimming. The sample table contains fewer than 110,000 clones; only one count was recorded for more than 75% of them. Less than 25% of the sample is taken by the ten largest.

The intended sense of this specimen's time point label: baseline before first vaccination. The vaccinee samples were drawn from two UK trials, COV001 and COV002, one of which was a single-blind randomized controlled phase 2/3 trial testing AZD1222 (ChAdOx1 nCoV-19) in healthy adults. Trial participant PBMC samples were collected at day 0 and day 28 after the second dose for TCRbeta chain sequencing. This sample stems from a study of T cell responses to AZD1222 COVID-19 vaccine (dated by TCRdb to 2020 to 2022). At the level of the whole study: AZD1222 recipients given second doses at about 4 weeks or at about 12 weeks were pooled, since spike-specific TCR depth and breadth were not found to differ between the two schedules. Trial participants were enrolled by age into 18-55, 56-69 and 70-plus year subgroups, with roughly 160, 29 and 62 TCR-sequenced participants respectively. A total of just over 230 trial participants underwent TCR sequencing, of whom 207 had received two doses of AZD1222 and around 25 had received two doses of the MenACWY control vaccine. Broad study findings and their caveats: Conclusions about previously exposed vaccinees are limited because only six or seven AZD1222 recipients were SARS-CoV-2 seropositive at baseline. Because no samples from the day 14 peak response were available, repertoires could be characterized only after the peak T cell response. Epitopes outside the regions mutated in the B.1.351 and B.1.1.7 variants were reportedly recognized by nearly half of the unique spike-specific TCRs. A significant rise in spike-specific TCR breadth and depth was observed after two AZD1222 doses relative to day 0 and relative to MenACWY recipients. The 56-69-year group was small, and its depth increase did not reach significance, likely because of low power. Participants were mostly white British and included more females than males, and it was suggested by the authors that clonal diversity may have been underestimated. Vaccine-associated CD4 TCRs spanned the whole spike protein, with dominant responses in regions 160-218 and 743-854.

The TCR was taken from an adult in good health. Sample: peripheral blood, taken on day 0 of AZD1222 vaccination.

The DNA sequence reads TGCGCCAGCAGGGCCAGCGAAAACACCATATATTTT. This sequence encodes CASRASENTIYF. The chain couples TRBV5-1 to TRBJ1-3; no D gene call is confident. The CDR3 covers 12 residues, taking in both the cysteine and the phenylalanine. Solely the CDR3 DNA is kept, with 36 bases framed from the first base. Trimming removed 5 bases from V and 6 bases from J, leaving 9 bases between the germline ends. Based on the germline V gene, the CDR1 and CDR2 sequences are SGHRS and YFSETQ.